These 30 T cell receptor beta chains originate from one sample sequenced in a study of blood T cells in healthy people across ages (dated by TCRdb to 2014 to 2015). Libraries were prepared through 5' RACE. Sequencer: Illumina HiSeq 2500. The second PCR ran for about 7 to 11 cycles and used a J-beta primer mix along with a sample-barcoded 5' primer. TCRdb took the public reads, trimmed them with fastp at Q25, ran MiXCR for clone calling and kept in-frame beta chains. Every entry covers one CDR3 protein and lists the most common genes and DNA from its rows. The sample has over 950,000 distinct CDR3 sequences on record, roughly 50% of them singletons. The ten largest clones capture around a fifth of the sample. The sequenced sample consisted of blood. These receptors all stem from a woman aged 60 to 75 in good health.

This clonotype was observed a handful of times. The V and J genes are TRBV3-1 and TRBJ1-2; a weak D match, TRBD1 (5 bases). V lost 4 bases, J lost 0 bases, and 15 bases lay in between. CDR1 and CDR2 from the germline V gene are LGHDT and YNNKEL (reference sequence). CDR3 length: 16 residues. The CDR3 sequence is CASSPSTGTANYGYTF. The CDR3 nucleotides read TGTGCCAGCAGCCCTAGTACCGGGACGGCTAACTATGGCTACACCTTC.

This chain uses TRBV20-1 with TRBJ2-3; D call uncertain. This CDR3 contains 13 residues. V dropped 3 bases and J dropped 4 bases, with 11 bases sitting between them. Looked up from germline, CDR1 is DFQATT and CDR2 is SNEGSKA (reference sequence). The CDR3 sequence: CSASVVFADTQYF. DNA of the CDR3: TGCAGTGCTAGTGTGGTTTTCGCAGATACGCAGTATTTT.

This clonotype occurred a few times. V and J are TRBV20-1 and TRBJ2-1; 11 nucleotides align to TRBD2. V shed 6 bases and J 6 bases; nucleotides not matched to a gene: 10. The CDR3 length is 15 residues. Germline V gene data show CDR1 as DFQATT and CDR2 as SNEGSKA (reference sequence). The CDR3 here is CSAGRTSGSFNEQFF. CDR3 DNA: TGCAGTGCGGGCCGTACTAGCGGGAGTTTCAATGAGCAGTTCTTC.

J is TRBJ2-1 and V is TRBV15; D might be TRBD1 or TRBD2, each matching 6 bases. Germline values: CDR1 LNHNV, CDR2 YYDKDF (reference sequence). CDR3 size: 16 residues. V dropped 0 bases and J dropped 2 bases, with 11 bases sitting between them. The CDR3 nucleotides are TGTGCCACCAGCAGAGATAGGGGGGCCCCCTACAATGAGCAGTTCTTC. Its protein product is CATSRDRGAPYNEQFF.

The chain employs TRBV7-9 and TRBJ2-4; D unresolved. Gene TRBJ2-7 matches the end of the DNA better, so the J call may be wrong. This CDR3 spans 15 amino acids. CDR1 and CDR2 from the germline V gene are SEHNR and FQNEAQ (reference sequence). CDR3 amino acids: CASSLNLVVCDEQYF. For the CDR3, the DNA is TGTGCCAGCAGCTTAAATCTAGTGGTGTGCGACGAGCAGTACTTC.

This clonotype appeared a few times. The J gene is TRBJ2-3, the V gene TRBV6-6; D is uncertain. The CDR3 length is 15 residues. The V gene lost 2 bases and the J gene lost 2 bases, with 11 bases spanning the gap. CDR1 MNHNY and CDR2 SVGAGI come from the germline V gene (reference sequence). The CDR3 loop is CASSYNGQTTDTQYF. The CDR3 DNA reads as TGTGCCAGCAGTTACAATGGGCAGACCACAGATACGCAGTATTTT.

This clonotype turned up a few times. This sequence joins TRBV12-3 or TRBV12-4 and TRBJ2-6; no reliable D call. V was trimmed by 6 bases and J by 3 bases, leaving 18 bases between them. There are 17 residues in the CDR3. The CDR3 nucleotides are TGTGCCAGCAGCCCTGGGCCAGGCCCAGGTGGGGCCAACGTCCTGACTTTC. It translates to CASSPGPGPGGANVLTF.

This clonotype showed up just a few times. The rearrangement links TRBV10-3 to TRBJ2-7; 7 bases align to TRBD1. V dropped 3 bases and J dropped 2; count of bases not matched to a gene: 7. CDR3 size: 15 residues. From germline, CDR1 is ENHRY and CDR2 SYGVKD. In nucleotides, the CDR3 is TGTGCCATCAGTGACGGGACAGAACTAGCCTACGAGCAGTACTTC. Translated: CAISDGTELAYEQYF.

The chain joins TRBV7-9 to TRBJ2-5; no firm D call. Trimming cost V 8 bases and J 5 bases, with 9 bases left between them. CDR1 and CDR2 from the germline V gene are SEHNR and FQNEAQ (reference sequence). The CDR3 sequence is 11 residues long. The CDR3, as DNA: TGTGCCAGCCAAGCAACGGAGACCCAGTACTTC. It specifies CASQATETQYF.

J is TRBJ2-1 and V is TRBV10-3, with D perhaps TRBD2 (5 bases). Trimming left V 11 bases short and J 7 bases short, with 12 bases between. This CDR3 is built from 11 residues. Germline loops: CDR1 ENHRY, CDR2 SYGVKD. CDR3 nucleotide sequence: TGTGCCGGGTCCACGGGGAATGAGCAGTTCTTC. The encoded protein is CAGSTGNEQFF.

This clonotype was detected many times. This chain joins TRBV2 and TRBJ2-1; TRBD2 matches at 9 bases. From germline, CDR1 is SNHLY and CDR2 FYNNEI. There are 15 residues in the CDR3. V gave up 6 bases and J gave up 6 bases; unmatched junction bases: 9. CDR3 bases: TGTGCCAGCAGCGTTAGCGGGAGAACTGTCAATGAGCAGTTCTTC. This gives the protein CASSVSGRTVNEQFF.

This clonotype was counted only a few times. The chain is built from TRBV29-1 and TRBJ2-3; D may be TRBD1 (5 bases). CDR1 and CDR2 from the germline V gene are SQVTM and ANQGSEA. V dropped 4 bases and J dropped 2 bases, with 13 bases sitting between them. The CDR3 consists of 14 residues. The CDR3 is CSVVRQGFTDTQYF. In nucleotides, the CDR3 is TGCAGCGTTGTCCGGCAGGGATTCACAGATACGCAGTATTTT.

The count of this clonotype is one. The V call is TRBV29-1, the J call TRBJ2-1; 13 bases are a match to TRBD2. This CDR3 spans 14 amino acids. Germline CDR1 and CDR2: SQVTM and ANQGSEA. The ends lost 6 bases at V and 7 bases at J; junction bases unmatched: 6. The CDR3, as DNA: TGCAGCGTCCTAGGGACTAGCGGGACGAATGAGCAGTTCTTC. Translating gives CSVLGTSGTNEQFF.

This sequence joins TRBV12-3 or TRBV12-4 and TRBJ2-1; 8 bases are a match to TRBD1. V trimming: 6 bases; J trimming: 7 bases; junction bases outside the gene matches: 8. The CDR3 is 14 residues long. The CDR3 coding sequence is TGTGCCAGCAGACCCAGACAGGGGTCGAATGAGCAGTTCTTC. Amino acids: CASRPRQGSNEQFF.

The chain links TRBV10-3 to TRBJ2-3, with D uncertain. The CDR3 has 15 residues. Trimming removed 2 bases at V and 4 bases at J, with 13 bases between. Germline values: CDR1 ENHRY, CDR2 SYGVKD. In DNA, the CDR3 is TGTGCCATCAGTGAGGACCTCGGAGTGGCAGATACGCAGTATTTT. It specifies CAISEDLGVADTQYF.

CDR3: CSANAANTEAFF. CDR3 DNA: TGCAGTGCTAATGCGGCGAACACTGAAGCTTTCTTT. The chain joins TRBV20-1 to TRBJ1-1; D unclear. V was cut by 4 bases and J by 1 base, with 7 bases left in between. CDR3 length: 12 residues. Germline CDR1 is DFQATT and CDR2 is SNEGSKA (reference sequence).

This clonotype was counted between two and nine times. This chain uses TRBV12-3 or TRBV12-4 with TRBJ2-3, with 13 bases lining up with TRBD2. V dropped 4 bases and J dropped 4; count of bases not matched to a gene: 11. The CDR3 runs 18 residues. Here the CDR3 DNA reads TGTGCCAGCAGTTCCCCCCTAACTAGCGGGAGGGACCCAGATACGCAGTATTTT. Amino acids: CASSSPLTSGRDPDTQYF.

This chain connects TRBV5-1 to TRBJ1-5; D gene unclear. Looked up from germline, CDR1 is SGHRS and CDR2 is YFSETQ. The V end lost 4 bases, the J end lost 5 bases, and 10 bases lay between the germline ends. The CDR3 is 13 amino acids. This CDR3 is CASSVVPYQPQHF. The CDR3 DNA is TGCGCCAGCAGCGTGGTGCCTTATCAGCCCCAGCATTTT.

This clonotype was seen more than once but under ten times. This chain uses TRBV7-9 with TRBJ1-2; a possible D gene is TRBD1 (6 bases). Germline CDR1 SEHNR, CDR2 FQNEAQ (reference sequence). The CDR3 sequence is 14 residues long. Deletions cut 3 bases from V and 4 bases from J, with 12 bases between. The CDR3 DNA reads as TGTGCCAGCAGCTTTGGAACAGGGAGCTATGGCTACACCTTC. Encoded protein: CASSFGTGSYGYTF.

A few counts support this clonotype. The V gene is TRBV12-3 or TRBV12-4, the J gene TRBJ2-7; tentative D call: TRBD2 (7 bases). Trimming took off 8 bases at V and 1 base at J, with 12 bases between the two ends. This CDR3 is built from 13 residues. CDR3 loop: CASRGGLSYEQYF. The CDR3 DNA reads as TGTGCCAGCCGAGGGGGACTATCCTACGAGCAGTACTTC.

This clonotype has just a few counts. The chain recombines TRBV10-3 with TRBJ2-1; TRBD2 might be the D (5 bases). CDR1 is ENHRY, CDR2 SYGVKD, per germline. Trimming left V 0 bases short and J 10 bases short, with 13 bases between. This CDR3 contains 14 residues. The CDR3 DNA reads as TGTGCCATCAGTGAGTCGAGGTCAGGCGGGGAGCAGTTCTTC. Protein: CAISESRSGGEQFF.

In its sample, this clonotype was seen a few times. The rearrangement uses TRBV6-1 and TRBJ2-7; TRBD2 matches at 9 bases. Germline values: CDR1 MNHNS, CDR2 SASEGT. V was clipped by 6 bases and J by 0 bases; unmatched bases: 6. The CDR3 loop spans 15 amino acids. The CDR3, as DNA: TGTGCCAGCAGCGAGGGACTAGCTAGCTCCTACGAGCAGTACTTC. Translation gives CASSEGLASSYEQYF.

This clonotype was seen just once. This rearrangement joins TRBV4-2 to TRBJ1-5; D call uncertain. The CDR3 extends over 15 amino acids. Germline V lookup: CDR1 LGHNA, CDR2 YNFKEQ. V lost 0 bases and J 4 bases, leaving 10 bases between the germline ends. The CDR3 protein is CASSQDHGRNQPQHF. The CDR3 region has the DNA TGTGCCAGCAGCCAAGATCACGGCCGTAATCAGCCCCAGCATTTT.

This clonotype appeared a few times. The chain combines TRBV12-3 or TRBV12-4 with TRBJ2-7; TRBD1 aligns across 7 bases. Losses at the gene ends were 5 bases for V and 2 bases for J; bases not matched to a gene: 3. CDR3 length: 13 residues. The CDR3 sequence: CASSMTGPYEQYF. CDR3 coding DNA: TGTGCCAGCAGTATGACAGGGCCCTACGAGCAGTACTTC.

The J gene is TRBJ1-1, the V gene TRBV12-3 or TRBV12-4, with D uncertain. The CDR3 is 15 residues long. V dropped 3 bases and J dropped 0 bases, with 11 bases sitting between them. The CDR3 DNA reads as TGTGCCAGCAGTTTTATTGGCGGCCTGAACACTGAAGCTTTCTTT. This encodes CASSFIGGLNTEAFF.

The V gene is TRBV28, the J gene TRBJ2-5; 7 bases fit TRBD2. V shed 5 bases and J 1 base; nucleotides not matched to a gene: 10. There are 16 residues in the CDR3. The germline CDR1 and CDR2 sequences are MDHEN and SYDVKM. The CDR3 is CASSTFEAGPQETQYF. In nucleotides, the CDR3 is TGTGCCAGCAGTACCTTTGAAGCGGGACCCCAAGAGACCCAGTACTTC. The variable domain in full, completed from reference TRBV28 and TRBJ2-5, reads DVKVTQSSRYLVKRTGEKVFLECVQDMDHENMFWYRQDPGLGLRLIYFSYDVKMKEKGDIPEGYSVSREKKERFSLILESASTNQTSMYLCASSTFEAGPQETQYFGPGTRLLVL.

A single count supports this clonotype. J is TRBJ2-6 and V is TRBV28; D might be TRBD1 (6 bases). Germline assignment: CDR1 MDHEN and CDR2 SYDVKM. The CDR3 loop spans 19 amino acids. V was cut by 1 base and J by 0 bases, with 16 bases left in between. CDR3: CASSLFGVRGTSGANVLTF. The CDR3 bases are TGTGCCAGCAGTTTATTTGGAGTCAGGGGAACCTCTGGGGCCAACGTCCTGACTTTC.

This clonotype was counted a few times. The rearrangement links TRBV4-3 to TRBJ2-1; perhaps TRBD2 as D (5 bases). The length of the CDR3 is 14 residues. Per the germline V gene, CDR1 is LGHNA and CDR2 is YSLEER. The germline V and J ends were trimmed by 0 bases and 11 bases, with 14 bases remaining between them. Written as DNA, the CDR3 is TGCGCCAGCAGCCAAGAGGCTAGCCAAAGCAAGCAGTTCTTC. Translating gives CASSQEASQSKQFF.

The CDR3 coding sequence is TGCAGTGCCGACAGGGGACCCACAGATACGCAGTATTTT. Protein: CSADRGPTDTQYF. This chain joins TRBV20-1 and TRBJ2-3, with 8 bases lining up with TRBD1. The germline gives CDR1 DFQATT, CDR2 SNEGSKA (reference sequence). The CDR3 runs 13 residues. The trim removed 6 bases at V and 2 bases at J, leaving 4 bases unmatched.

The chain joins TRBV2 to TRBJ2-4, with 8 bases that match TRBD1. The DNA end lines up better with TRBJ2-5; the J call may be wrong. Germline V gene data show CDR1 as SNHLY and CDR2 as FYNNEI. This CDR3 region has 13 residues. The CDR3 protein is CASTDRGEETQYF. CDR3 nucleotide sequence: TGTGCCAGCACCGACAGGGGTGAAGAGACCCAGTACTTC.